The next 7 T cell receptor beta chains were all read from a single sample in a study of blood T cell repertoires in COVID-19. The data were produced by immunoSEQ multiplex PCR, yet TCRdb's version contains in-frame clones alone and is incomplete. The repertoire consists of approximately 69,000 clones, with around 86% occurring once and the leading ten covering roughly 12%. The specimen sequenced was peripheral blood. The receptors shown here come from a human donor in a cohort sampled during active COVID-19.

This chain uses TRBV6-5 with TRBJ1-1; 7 positions match TRBD1. The CDR3 loop spans 14 amino acids. Looked up from germline, CDR1 is MNHEY and CDR2 is SVGAGI. Trimming at V came to 4 bases and at J to 1 base, leaving 3 bases not matched to a gene. The CDR3 is CASSWDRRNTEAFF. The CDR3 DNA reads as TGTGCCAGCAGTTGGGACAGAAGGAACACTGAAGCTTTCTTT.

V and J are TRBV2 and TRBJ1-4; 7 bases map to TRBD1. The trim removed 6 bases at V and 1 base at J, leaving 8 bases unmatched. CDR1 is SNHLY and CDR2 is FYNNEI in the germline V gene. This CDR3 comprises 16 residues. Written as DNA, the CDR3 is TGTGCCAGCAGCGAGCAGGGGGTTGGAACTAATGAAAAACTGTTTTTT. Protein sequence: CASSEQGVGTNEKLFF. The whole variable domain, remainder taken from reference TRBV2 and TRBJ1-4, is EPEVTQTPSHQVTQMGQEVILRCVPISNHLYFYWYRQILGQKVEFLVSFYNNEISEKSEIFDDQFSVERPDGSNFTLKIRSTKLEDSAMYFCASSEQGVGTNEKLFFGSGTQLSVL.

This clone was observed a single time. The genes are TRBV29-1 and TRBJ2-4; weak D call: TRBD2 (6 bases). CDR3 length: 13 amino acids. V lost 5 bases, J lost 6 bases, and 14 bases lay in between. The V gene's germline CDR1 is SQVTM and CDR2 ANQGSEA. For the CDR3, the DNA is TGCAGCGTTTCTCCGGGACTTTTAAACATTCAGTACTTC. Translated, it gives CSVSPGLLNIQYF.

V and J are TRBV28 and TRBJ1-1; 7 bases are a match to TRBD1. The CDR3 length is 18 residues. V gave up 7 bases and J gave up 5 bases; unmatched junction bases: 22. The germline V gene encodes CDR1 MDHEN and CDR2 SYDVKM. The CDR3 sequence is CASTKGDRASPSGTEAFF. The CDR3 DNA sequence: TGTGCCAGCACCAAAGGCGACAGGGCTTCACCCTCGGGGACTGAAGCTTTCTTT.

By proportion, this clone is medium-sized. The rearrangement joins TRBV5-4 to TRBJ1-2; TRBD1 matches at 10 bases. This CDR3 has 15 amino acids. Germline V gives CDR1 SGHNT, CDR2 YYREEE (reference sequence). The J segment lost 2 bases and the V segment lost 4 bases, leaving 5 bases of the junction unmatched. CDR3 sequence: CASSQRGQGNYGYTF. The CDR3 DNA sequence: TGTGCCAGCAGCCAACGGGGACAGGGGAACTATGGCTACACCTTC.

V and J are TRBV2 and TRBJ2-2; 7 bases are a match to TRBD1. CDR3 length equals 15 residues. V gave up 6 bases and J gave up 0 bases; unmatched junction bases: 4. CDR1 and CDR2 from the germline V gene are SNHLY and FYNNEI. The CDR3 is CASRETGSNTGELFF. For the CDR3, the DNA is TGTGCCAGCAGAGAGACAGGGTCGAACACCGGGGAGCTGTTTTTT.

This chain connects TRBV2 to TRBJ1-5; D unclear. The CDR3 consists of 15 residues. V was pared by 6 bases and J by 0 bases, with 12 bases between. Germline V gene sequence: CDR1 SNHLY, CDR2 FYNNEI. CDR3 sequence reads: CASRQFRNSNQPQHF. Here the CDR3 DNA reads TGTGCCAGCAGACAGTTCCGAAATAGCAATCAGCCCCAGCATTTT.